Below, 24 T cell receptor beta chains from the same sample are listed, as sequenced in a study of graft-versus-host responses after intestinal transplantation. Responders (about 200,000, CFSE-labeled) were co-plated with about 200,000 irradiated, violet-dye-labeled stimulators. Generated by immunoSEQ multiplex PCR, the TCRdb table keeps only in-frame clones and is missing some. The data show about 970 clones, approximately 49% seen once. Specimen: alloreactive CD8+ T cells from a mixed lymphocyte reaction culture, collected before transplantation. The subset here: CFSE-low proliferating T cells sorted from roughly six-day pre-transplant mixed lymphocyte reaction (GvH or HvG direction). These receptors all stem from a human patient who was an organ donor for intestinal transplantation.

The chain links TRBV18 to TRBJ2-1; D gene unclear. The CDR3 extends over 11 amino acids. With 10 bases removed from V and 15 bases from J, the gap between germline ends came to 19 bases. Germline V gene sequence: CDR1 KGHSH, CDR2 LQKENI. CDR3 sequence reads: CAIWLRKGWFF. CDR3 bases: TGTGCCATCTGGCTGCGGAAAGGATGGTTCTTC.

The chain has TRBV9 and TRBJ2-3; tentatively, D is TRBD1 (5 bases). Germline-derived CDR1 and CDR2 are SGDLS and YYNGEE. This CDR3 has 15 residues. The ends were cut back, 3 bases at V and 2 bases at J, with 13 bases in the middle. The CDR3 is CASSATVGNTDTQYF. In nucleotides, the CDR3 is TGTGCCAGCAGCGCGACAGTGGGGAACACAGATACGCAGTATTTT. The full variable domain, in which reference TRBV9 and TRBJ2-3 provide the parts outside the CDR3, is DSGVTQTPKHLITATGQRVTLRCSPRSGDLSVYWYQQSLDQGLQFLIQYYNGEERAKGNILERFSAQQFPDLHSELNLSSLELGDSALYFCASSATVGNTDTQYFGPGTRLTVL.

This clone was counted only a few times. The rearrangement uses TRBV13 and TRBJ2-3; TRBD2 is a possible D gene (5 bases). Germline lookup yields CDR1 PRHDT and CDR2 FYEKMQ (reference sequence). Trimming removed 4 bases from V and 2 bases from J, with 13 bases in between. The CDR3 is 15 amino acids. The CDR3 coding sequence is TGTGCCAGCAGCTCCATCGGACTTCTCACAGATACGCAGTATTTT. This sequence encodes CASSSIGLLTDTQYF.

The genes are TRBV6-5 and TRBJ1-2; 9 nucleotides line up with TRBD1. V lost 2 bases and J lost 5; bases outside the gene matches: 6. Per the germline V gene, CDR1 is MNHEY and CDR2 is SVGAGI. The CDR3 is made up of 15 amino acids. The CDR3: CASSYHRTGEYGYTF. DNA for the CDR3: TGTGCCAGCAGTTACCATAGGACAGGGGAGTATGGCTACACCTTC.

This clone was detected only a few times. The J gene is TRBJ2-7, the V gene TRBV11-3; either TRBD1 or TRBD2 may fit D (5 bases each). The CDR3 runs 13 residues. Germline values: CDR1 SGHNT, CDR2 YENEEA. Between the trimmed V and J ends, which lost 3 bases and 2 bases, there was a span of 8 bases. CDR3: CASSLGVAYEQYF. As DNA, the CDR3 is TGTGCCAGCAGCTTGGGGGTCGCCTACGAGCAGTACTTC.

This clone came up a few times. The chain combines TRBV4-1 with TRBJ1-2; the D gene is possibly TRBD1 (6 bases). Germline lookup yields CDR1 MGHRA and CDR2 YSYEKL. This CDR3 contains 15 residues. V shed 3 bases and J shed 4 bases, with 15 bases lying between them. CDR3 residues: CASSHSRTGIYGYTF. CDR3 coding DNA: TGCGCCAGCAGCCACTCCCGAACAGGGATCTATGGCTACACCTTC.

The chain uses TRBV12-5 and TRBJ2-1; D not certain. Per germline, CDR1 LGHNT and CDR2 FRNRAP. V lost 3 bases to trimming and J lost 5 bases, with 11 bases between them. The CDR3 extends over 14 amino acids. In DNA form, the CDR3 reads TGTGCTAGTGGTTTTGGGCCAAAAAACAATGAGCAGTTCTTC. Translation: CASGFGPKNNEQFF.

This chain links TRBV6-6 with TRBJ1-2; D is ambiguous. Germline lookup yields CDR1 MNHNY and CDR2 SVGAGI (reference sequence). There are 13 residues in the CDR3. The ends were cut back, 0 bases at V and 7 bases at J, with 9 bases in the middle. The CDR3 DNA follows: TGTGCCAGCAGTTACTCGAATGGGCTTGGCTACACCTTC. Translating gives CASSYSNGLGYTF.

V is TRBV29-1 and J is TRBJ2-1; the match to TRBD1 covers 9 bases. Germline trimming cut 7 bases from V and 0 bases from J; bases unmatched to any gene: 4. Per the germline V gene, CDR1 is SQVTM and CDR2 is ANQGSEA. CDR3 length: 14 amino acids. CDR3 sequence reads: CSASGQGSYNEQFF. The CDR3 DNA is TGCAGCGCCTCGGGACAGGGCTCCTACAATGAGCAGTTCTTC.

Relative to its sample, this clone is large. The V call is TRBV6-5, the J call TRBJ2-7; TRBD1 matches 7 bases. The CDR3 consists of 14 residues. Losses at the gene ends were 6 bases for V and 4 bases for J; bases not matched to a gene: 9. The germline V gene encodes CDR1 MNHEY and CDR2 SVGAGI. The CDR3 DNA sequence: TGTGCCAGCAGCCCAGGGGGTGGGGGTTACGAGCAGTACTTC. Translating gives CASSPGGGGYEQYF.

This clone came up a few times. The chain joins TRBV6-5 to TRBJ2-1; TRBD2 might be the D (5 bases). The CDR3 sequence is 15 residues long. In germline, CDR1 is MNHEY, CDR2 SVGAGI. Trimming took 2 bases from V and 9 from J, leaving 17 bases between them. The CDR3 sequence: CASSYTSSARSEQFF. For the CDR3, the DNA is TGTGCCAGCAGTTACACGAGTAGCGCCCGGAGTGAGCAGTTCTTC.

The CDR3 here is CASSLTGGNYGYTF. CDR3 DNA sequence: TGTGCCAGCAGCTTGACAGGGGGCAACTATGGCTACACCTTC. The V call is TRBV7-9, the J call TRBJ1-2; 10 positions match TRBD1. Trimming took 3 bases from V and 2 from J; bases not matched to a gene: 0. Germline values: CDR1 SEHNR, CDR2 FQNEAQ (reference sequence). The CDR3 covers 14 residues.

This clone was seen a handful of times. V and J are TRBV13 and TRBJ2-1; D is perhaps TRBD1 (6 bases). The ends were cut back, 0 bases at V and 6 bases at J, with 6 bases in the middle. The CDR3 is made up of 13 amino acids. The germline V gene has CDR1 PRHDT and CDR2 FYEKMQ (reference sequence). Here the CDR3 reads CASSLGTGNEQFF. DNA for the CDR3: TGTGCCAGCAGCTTAGGGACAGGCAATGAGCAGTTCTTC.

CDR3 in DNA: TGTGCCAGCAGCTTGCACAGGTACACAGATACGCAGTATTTT. It encodes CASSLHRYTDTQYF. The V and J genes are TRBV5-6 and TRBJ2-3; TRBD1 might be the D (5 bases). CDR1 and CDR2 (germline): SGHDT, YYEEEE. This CDR3 contains 14 residues. The V end was cut by 1 base, the J end by 2 bases, with 8 bases between.

The chain joins TRBV7-5 to TRBJ1-4. TRBV7-5 is an annotated pseudogene. The CDR3 totals 16 residues. CDR3 sequence: CVRSLCGFAEGEKLFF. The CDR3 nucleotides are TGTGTCAGAAGCTTATGTGGGTTTGCTGAGGGCGAAAAACTGTTTTTT.

This clone showed up just a few times. This chain joins TRBV5-6 and TRBJ2-1, with no clear D. The V gene lost 2 bases and the J gene lost 7 bases, with 7 bases spanning the gap. Per the germline V gene, CDR1 is SGHDT and CDR2 is YYEEEE. The CDR3 is made up of 12 amino acids. CDR3 DNA sequence: TGTGCCAGCAGCTTTTCTTCGAATGAGCAGTTCTTC. Its protein is CASSFSSNEQFF.

J is TRBJ2-7 and V is TRBV4-1; 9 bases align to TRBD2. Unmatched junction bases numbered 7, after V lost 4 bases and J lost 3 bases. CDR1 is MGHRA and CDR2 is YSYEKL in the germline V gene. This CDR3 has 15 amino acids. CDR3 residues: CASSPLAGQLYEQYF. The DNA for the CDR3 is TGCGCCAGCAGCCCGCTAGCGGGGCAGCTCTACGAGCAGTACTTC.

This clone was counted only a few times. The CDR3 DNA sequence: TGTGCCAGCAGGTACGGATATAACGGGGAGCTGTTTTTT. It translates to CASRYGYNGELFF. The gene calls are TRBV6-8 and TRBJ2-2, with D unresolved. From germline, CDR1 is MNHGY and CDR2 SAAAGT. Trimming took 6 bases from V and 7 from J, leaving 12 bases between them. The CDR3 contains 13 residues.

The rearrangement joins TRBV11-2 to TRBJ2-1, with D hard to call. The ends were cut back, 5 bases at V and 4 bases at J, with 9 bases in the middle. The CDR3 totals 13 residues. The germline CDR1 and CDR2 sequences are SGHAT and FQNNGV. Written as DNA, the CDR3 is TGTGCCAGCAGCCCCCAAGAATACAATGAGCAGTTCTTC. As protein: CASSPQEYNEQFF.

As regards this clone: One junction end disagrees with the germline gene, perhaps due to a read error. The chain uses TRBV6-1 and TRBJ1-1; D not certain. The CDR3 has 14 amino acids. Germline CDR1 and CDR2: MNHNS and SASEGT. In DNA form, the CDR3 reads TGTGCCATCAGTGATAGGAGGGCCCTCACTGAAGCTTTCTTT. Amino acids: CAISDRRALTEAFF.

V usage is TRBV6-6 and J usage is TRBJ2-1, with D uncertain. V lost 6 bases, J lost 6 bases, and 6 bases lay in between. The germline V gene has CDR1 MNHNY and CDR2 SVGAGI (reference sequence). The CDR3 spans 11 residues. CDR3 in amino acids: CASSIANEQFF. The CDR3, as DNA: TGTGCCAGCAGCATAGCCAATGAGCAGTTCTTC.

V is TRBV13 and J is TRBJ1-1, with no clear D. Trimming shortened V by 2 bases and J by 0 bases, and 10 bases separated the two germline ends. The CDR3 loop spans 15 amino acids. CDR1 and CDR2 from the germline V gene are PRHDT and FYEKMQ (reference sequence). CDR3: CASSLHPGLNTEAFF. The CDR3 nucleotides read TGTGCCAGCAGCTTACACCCAGGACTGAACACTGAAGCTTTCTTT.

This clone was detected only a few times. J is TRBJ2-7 and V is TRBV6-1; 11 bases are a match to TRBD2. Trimming removed 1 base from V and 5 bases from J; junction bases left unmatched: 1. The CDR3 has 14 residues. Looked up from germline, CDR1 is MNHNS and CDR2 is SASEGT. The CDR3: CASSEVAGGDEQYF. The CDR3 region has the DNA TGTGCCAGCAGTGAAGTAGCGGGAGGGGACGAGCAGTACTTC.

This clone is categorized as large. The chain is built from TRBV9 and TRBJ1-3; D uncertain. Germline assignment: CDR1 SGDLS and CDR2 YYNGEE. V lost 0 bases and J 0 bases, leaving 13 bases between the germline ends. The CDR3 contains 17 residues. This CDR3 reads CASSVARSGDSGNTIYF. DNA for the CDR3: TGTGCCAGCAGCGTAGCGCGTTCCGGGGACTCTGGAAACACCATATATTTT. Complete variable domain (other parts from reference TRBV9 and TRBJ1-3): DSGVTQTPKHLITATGQRVTLRCSPRSGDLSVYWYQQSLDQGLQFLIQYYNGEERAKGNILERFSAQQFPDLHSELNLSSLELGDSALYFCASSVARSGDSGNTIYFGEGSWLTVV.